The 5 T cell receptor beta chains presented below share a single source sample, sequenced in a study of blood T cells in healthy people across ages. A sample-barcoded 5' primer and a J-beta primer mix were used in a second PCR of about 7 to 11 cycles. From the 5' RACE reads, TCRdb called clonotypes with MiXCR, one entry per CDR3 protein. Altogether hundreds of thousands of distinct CDR3 sequences are present, 22% being singletons, with the ten largest covering around a fifth. The sequenced sample was blood. The receptor source for this set is a man aged 70 or older in good health.

The rearrangement joins TRBV5-1 to TRBJ2-5, with a possible D match to TRBD2 (6 bases). Germline assignment: CDR1 SGHRS and CDR2 YFSETQ. The V and J ends lost 5 bases and 3 bases respectively, with 17 bases between them. The CDR3 spans 15 residues. The CDR3 DNA reads TGCGCCAGCAGGCCCTGGGGAGGAAATGAAGAGACCCAGTACTTC. It is translated as CASRPWGGNEETQYF. The variable domain in full, completed from reference TRBV5-1 and TRBJ2-5, reads KAGVTQTPRYLIKTRGQQVTLSCSPISGHRSVSWYQQTPGQGLQFLFEYFSETQRNKGNFPGRFSGRQFSNSRSEMNVSTLELGDSALYLCASRPWGGNEETQYFGPGTRLLVL.

In the case of this clonotype: One end of the junction varies from germline; a read error may be responsible. This chain joins TRBV3-1 and TRBJ2-5; 8 bases map to TRBD2. The CDR3 has 14 residues. Germline CDR1 and CDR2: LGHDT and YNNKEL (reference sequence). The CDR3 spells CASSQEASGRLEFF. The CDR3 nucleotides are TGTGCCAGCAGCCAAGAGGCTAGCGGGCGTCTTGAGTTCTTC.

This clonotype was recorded many times. The chain recombines TRBV27 with TRBJ2-1; TRBD2 aligns across 8 bases. Germline V gene lookup returns CDR1 MNHEY and CDR2 SMNVEV (reference sequence). The trim removed 5 bases at V and 6 bases at J, leaving 9 bases unmatched. This CDR3 has 15 amino acids. CDR3 DNA sequence: TGTGCCAGCAGTCAGAGACTAGCGCCTGGCAATGAGCAGTTCTTC. It is translated as CASSQRLAPGNEQFF.

This clonotype was counted only a few times. The V call is TRBV12-3 or TRBV12-4, the J call TRBJ2-5, with unresolved D. CDR3 length: 13 amino acids. The V end was cut by 5 bases, the J end by 0 bases, with 7 bases between. CDR3 sequence (DNA): TGTGCCAGCAGTCGAACGGACCAAGAGACCCAGTACTTC. Encoded protein: CASSRTDQETQYF.

This clonotype was recorded a few times. This sequence joins TRBV9 and TRBJ2-5; 12 positions agree with TRBD2. The V gene's germline CDR1 is SGDLS and CDR2 YYNGEE. CDR3 size: 16 residues. V shed 2 bases, J shed 4 bases, and the junction held 6 bases outside the gene matches. CDR3 loop: CASSVERGLAGETQYF. The CDR3, as DNA: TGTGCCAGCAGCGTCGAAAGGGGACTAGCGGGAGAGACCCAGTACTTC.